The 5 T cell receptor beta chains presented below share a single source sample, sequenced in a study of CD8+ T cells in alopecia areata. TCR sequencing used cDNA made by reverse transcription of extracted RNA. Profiling relied on immunoSEQ multiplex PCR, and the TCRdb table lists in-frame clones only, not all of them. This sample yields approximately 160,000 clones, of which less than 80% are seen a single time; 14% belongs to the top ten. Indicated treatment: oral pan-JAK inhibitor, 5-10 mg twice daily. Sequenced material: CD4+ T cells sorted from blood, taken at week 24, from a patient treated with tofacitinib. These receptors were taken from a human donor with alopecia areata.

The V and J genes are TRBV13 and TRBJ1-2; D is unresolved. Per the germline V gene, CDR1 is PRHDT and CDR2 is FYEKMQ (reference sequence). The CDR3 is 13 amino acids. V lost 3 bases and J lost 8, with 13 bases in between. The CDR3 DNA sequence: TGTGCCAGCAGCTTGTTAGAGGGTCGGGGCTACACCTTC. Its protein is CASSLLEGRGYTF. Combining the CDR3 with reference TRBV13 and TRBJ1-2 gives the whole variable domain AAGVIQSPRHLIKEKRETATLKCYPIPRHDTVYWYQQGPGQDPQFLISFYEKMQSDKGSIPDRFSAQQFSDYHSELNMSSLELGDSALYFCASSLLEGRGYTFGSGTRLTVV.

The chain combines TRBV9 with TRBJ2-5; 9 positions agree with TRBD2. After removal of 3 bases from V and 5 bases from J, the junction contained 8 bases not matched to a gene. The CDR3 is made up of 15 amino acids. In germline, CDR1 is SGDLS, CDR2 YYNGEE. This CDR3 is CASSASSGVFETQYF. The CDR3 region has the DNA TGTGCCAGCAGCGCCTCTAGCGGGGTGTTTGAGACCCAGTACTTC.

This clone was observed a few times. The chain recombines TRBV2 with TRBJ2-1, with TRBD1 matching 8 bases. The CDR3 is 13 residues long. Germline V gene sequence: CDR1 SNHLY, CDR2 FYNNEI. The CDR3 region is CATGTGPANEQFF. The CDR3 DNA reads TGTGCTACCGGGACAGGTCCCGCCAATGAGCAGTTCTTC.

The chain is built from TRBV5-1 and TRBJ2-6; D may be TRBD1 or TRBD2 (5 bases each). From germline, CDR1 is SGHRS and CDR2 YFSETQ. The CDR3 runs 14 residues. The V end lost 6 bases, the J end lost 0 bases, and 7 bases lay between the germline ends. CDR3 DNA: TGCGCCAGCATGGGGACCTCTGGGGCCAACGTCCTGACTTTC. Translation gives CASMGTSGANVLTF.

This rearrangement joins TRBV18 to TRBJ1-2; no clear D gene. Trimming left V 3 bases short and J 3 bases short, with 17 bases between. CDR1 and CDR2 from the germline V gene are KGHSH and LQKENI. CDR3 length equals 16 residues. CDR3 coding DNA: TGTGCCAGCTCACCCACCACGACTGACGGAGACTATGGCTACACCTTC. Encoded protein: CASSPTTTDGDYGYTF.